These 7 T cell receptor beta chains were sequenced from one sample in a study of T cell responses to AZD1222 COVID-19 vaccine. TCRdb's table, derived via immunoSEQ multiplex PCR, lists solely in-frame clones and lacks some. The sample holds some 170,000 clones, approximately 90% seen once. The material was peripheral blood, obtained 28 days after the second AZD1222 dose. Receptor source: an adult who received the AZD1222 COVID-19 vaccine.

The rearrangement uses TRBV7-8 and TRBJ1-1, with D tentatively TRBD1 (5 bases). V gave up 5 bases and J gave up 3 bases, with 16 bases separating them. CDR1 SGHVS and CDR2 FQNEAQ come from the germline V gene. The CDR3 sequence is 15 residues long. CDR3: CASSIGGEGDTEAFF. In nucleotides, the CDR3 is TGTGCCAGCAGCATTGGGGGGGAAGGGGACACTGAAGCTTTCTTT.

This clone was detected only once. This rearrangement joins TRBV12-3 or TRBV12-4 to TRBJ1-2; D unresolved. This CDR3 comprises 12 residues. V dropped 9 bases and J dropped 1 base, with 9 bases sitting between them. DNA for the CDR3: TGTGCCAGTTCAGATAATAACTATGGCTACACCTTC. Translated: CASSDNNYGYTF.

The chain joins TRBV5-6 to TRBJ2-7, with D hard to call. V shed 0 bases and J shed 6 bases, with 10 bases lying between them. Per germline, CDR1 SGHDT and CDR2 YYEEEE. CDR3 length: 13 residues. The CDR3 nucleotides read TGTGCCAGCAGCTTGGCAACCTCGGGCGAGCAGTACTTC. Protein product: CASSLATSGEQYF. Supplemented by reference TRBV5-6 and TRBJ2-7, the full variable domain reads DAGVTQSPTHLIKTRGQQVTLRCSPKSGHDTVSWYQQALGQGPQFIFQYYEEEERQRGNFPDRFSGHQFPNYSSELNVNALLLGDSALYLCASSLATSGEQYFGPGTRLTVT.

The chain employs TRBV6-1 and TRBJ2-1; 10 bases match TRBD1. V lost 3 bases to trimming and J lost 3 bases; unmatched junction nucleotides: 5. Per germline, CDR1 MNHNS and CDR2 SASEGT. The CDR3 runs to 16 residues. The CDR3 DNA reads TGTGCCAGCAGTGACAGACAGGGGGCGTACTACAATGAGCAGTTCTTC. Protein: CASSDRQGAYYNEQFF.

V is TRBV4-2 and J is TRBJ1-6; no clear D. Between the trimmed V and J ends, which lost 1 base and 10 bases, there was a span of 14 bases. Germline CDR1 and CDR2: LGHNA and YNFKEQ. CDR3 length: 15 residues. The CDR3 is CASSQAHGVRSPLHF. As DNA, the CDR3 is TGTGCCAGCAGCCAAGCCCACGGGGTAAGGTCACCCCTCCACTTT.

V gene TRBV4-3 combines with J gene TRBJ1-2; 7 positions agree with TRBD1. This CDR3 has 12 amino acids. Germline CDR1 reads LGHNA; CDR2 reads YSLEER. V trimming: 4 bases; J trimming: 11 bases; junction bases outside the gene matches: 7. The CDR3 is CASSRAGGGYTF. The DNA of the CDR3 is TGCGCCAGCAGCCGGGCAGGGGGGGGTTACACCTTC.

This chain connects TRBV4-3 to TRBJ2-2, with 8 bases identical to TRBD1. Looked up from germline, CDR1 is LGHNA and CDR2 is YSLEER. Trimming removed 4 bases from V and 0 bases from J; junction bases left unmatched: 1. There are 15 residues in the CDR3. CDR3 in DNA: TGCGCCAGCAGCCGGACAGGGACGAACACCGGGGAGCTGTTTTTT. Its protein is CASSRTGTNTGELFF.